This entry lists 24 T cell receptor beta chains sequenced from one sample in a study of T cells in Graves' hyperthyroidism and ophthalmopathy. Amplified TCR beta CDR3 regions came from RNA transcripts. In the first-round RT-PCR of the TCR CDR3, the HTBI primer set was used. TCRdb reprocessed the multiplex PCR reads via MiXCR and lists one record per CDR3 protein. The sample carries about 760,000 distinct CDR3 sequences, around 40% recorded once. Sequences were obtained from blood. The receptors stem from a woman aged 40 to 50 with Graves' hyperthyroidism.

In this sample, this clonotype turned up many times. This sequence joins TRBV20-1 and TRBJ2-5; D might be TRBD1 or TRBD2, each matching 5 bases. The CDR3 sequence is 15 residues long. V was trimmed by 7 bases and J by 3 bases, leaving 21 bases between them. Germline loops: CDR1 DFQATT, CDR2 SNEGSKA (reference sequence). The CDR3: CSVIPAGSIEETQYF. The DNA for the CDR3 is TGCAGTGTCATCCCGGCAGGGAGCATAGAAGAGACCCAGTACTTC.

This clonotype was seen ten or more times. This chain links TRBV12-3 or TRBV12-4 with TRBJ1-5; tentative D call: TRBD1 (5 bases). V gave up 10 bases and J gave up 4 bases, with 14 bases separating them. The CDR3 is made up of 13 amino acids. CDR3 loop: CATRGVPNQPQHF. Written as DNA, the CDR3 is TGTGCCACCCGAGGGGTACCTAATCAGCCCCAGCATTTT.

Points on this clonotype: This CDR3 is missing its conserved last phenylalanine or tryptophan, likely due to a read error. The rearrangement links TRBV19 to TRBJ1-5; weak D call: TRBD1 (5 bases). CDR1 and CDR2 from the germline V gene are LNHDA and SQIVND (reference sequence). The CDR3 extends over 13 amino acids. V lost 5 bases to trimming and J lost 6 bases, with 11 bases between them. The CDR3 protein is CASSLMGGQPQHL. In nucleotides, the CDR3 is TGTGCCAGTAGTCTTATGGGGGGTCAGCCCCAGCATCTT.

This clonotype turned up a few times. V is TRBV5-5 and J is TRBJ1-5; D remains ambiguous. Germline V lookup: CDR1 SGHKS, CDR2 YYEKEE (reference sequence). The CDR3 runs to 14 residues. V gave up 2 bases and J gave up 4 bases, with 10 bases separating them. The CDR3 protein is CASSLGYENQPQHF. Written as DNA, the CDR3 is TGTGCCAGCAGCTTAGGGTACGAGAATCAGCCCCAGCATTTT.

Comment on this clonotype: A much larger clone differs from this one at a single base, so this may be a read error. This chain links TRBV14 with TRBJ1-6; D not certain. Per the germline V gene, CDR1 is SGHDN and CDR2 is FVKESK. The CDR3 totals 16 residues. Trimming shortened V by 3 bases and J by 6 bases, and 15 bases separated the two germline ends. DNA for the CDR3: TGTGCCAGCAGCCACACCCTCAGGATATCTAATTCACCCCTCCACTTT. Its protein is CASSHTLRISNSPLHF.

This clonotype was detected many times. The rearrangement uses TRBV2 and TRBJ2-5; D may be TRBD1 (5 bases). Between the trimmed V and J ends, which lost 4 bases and 1 base, there was a span of 10 bases. The CDR3 extends over 14 amino acids. The germline V gene has CDR1 SNHLY and CDR2 FYNNEI. The CDR3 spells CASSVLTVQETQYF. In DNA, the CDR3 is TGTGCCAGCAGTGTGCTGACAGTCCAAGAGACCCAGTACTTC.

Regarding this clonotype: A much larger clone lies a single base off, so this may be a read error. The V and J genes are TRBV2 and TRBJ1-5; a weak D match, TRBD1 (5 bases). The germline V gene has CDR1 SNHLY and CDR2 FYNNEI. CDR3 length: 14 amino acids. The CDR3 region has the DNA TGTGCCGGGGGGTTCGGGGCAGACAATCAGCCCCATCATTTT. Translating gives CAGGFGADNQPHHF.

The genes are TRBV10-3 and TRBJ1-2; 7 bases match TRBD1. The germline V gene has CDR1 ENHRY and CDR2 SYGVKD. V shed 5 bases, J shed 8 bases, and the junction held 5 bases outside the gene matches. The CDR3 totals 12 residues. CDR3 region: CAISRGQRGYTF. CDR3 DNA sequence: TGTGCCATCAGTAGGGGGCAAAGAGGCTACACCTTC.

This clonotype was seen a handful of times. The chain joins TRBV2 to TRBJ1-5; a weak D match, TRBD1 (5 bases). Germline-derived CDR1 and CDR2 are SNHLY and FYNNEI. V lost 5 bases and J lost 7, with 15 bases in between. The CDR3 spans 14 residues. The CDR3: CASSLKVSGQPQHF. The CDR3, as DNA: TGTGCCAGCAGTTTGAAGGTGTCAGGGCAGCCCCAGCATTTT. Using reference TRBV2 and TRBJ1-5 for the parts outside the CDR3, the full variable domain is EPEVTQTPSHQVTQMGQEVILRCVPISNHLYFYWYRQILGQKVEFLVSFYNNEISEKSEIFDDQFSVERPDGSNFTLKIRSTKLEDSAMYFCASSLKVSGQPQHFGDGTRLSIL.

This clonotype has at least ten counts. V and J are TRBV15 and TRBJ2-7; D is possibly TRBD1 (5 bases). The V end lost 3 bases, the J end lost 0 bases, and 18 bases lay between the germline ends. CDR3 length equals 17 residues. From germline, CDR1 is LNHNV and CDR2 YYDKDF (reference sequence). CDR3 nucleotides: TGTGCCACCAGCAGTACCACCCAGGGTTCAAGCTCCTACGAGCAGTACTTC. Translating gives CATSSTTQGSSSYEQYF.

Regarding this clonotype: A read error may explain this, as a much larger clone is one base away. CDR3 coding DNA: TGCAGTGCTAGTAGGACTAGCGGTTCCTACGAGCAGTACTTC. This sequence encodes CSASRTSGSYEQYF. J is TRBJ2-7 and V is TRBV20-1, with 10 bases lining up with TRBD2. CDR1 is DFQATT, CDR2 SNEGSKA, per germline (reference sequence). The ends lost 3 bases at V and 1 base at J; junction bases unmatched: 3. The CDR3 contains 14 residues.

Ten or more counts support this clonotype. The chain links TRBV20-1 to TRBJ1-1; possible D gene TRBD1, 5 bases. CDR1 is DFQATT and CDR2 is SNEGSKA in the germline V gene (reference sequence). There are 16 residues in the CDR3. Trimming left V 2 bases short and J 7 bases short, with 23 bases between. The CDR3 coding sequence is TGCAGTGCTAGAAACCGACATCACGGTCGGGGGGATGAAGCTTTCTTT. Translated, it gives CSARNRHHGRGDEAFF.

A few counts support this clonotype. The chain uses TRBV6-2 or TRBV6-3 and TRBJ1-1; a possible D gene is TRBD1 (5 bases). Germline CDR1 reads MNHEY; CDR2 reads SVGEGT. V was shortened by 6 bases and J by 6 bases, with 14 bases between the two germline ends. The CDR3 extends over 13 amino acids. CDR3 nucleotides: TGTGCCAGCAGCGTTACAGGTCTAGCTGAAGCTTTCTTT. Translation: CASSVTGLAEAFF.

This chain links TRBV6-6 with TRBJ2-5; 7 bases fit TRBD1. V was clipped by 4 bases and J by 5 bases; unmatched bases: 4. The germline V gene has CDR1 MNHNY and CDR2 SVGAGI (reference sequence). The CDR3 has 13 residues. CDR3 sequence: CASSFYRGETQYF. The CDR3 DNA sequence: TGTGCCAGCAGTTTCTACAGGGGTGAGACCCAGTACTTC.

This chain connects TRBV3-1 to TRBJ2-5; 7 nucleotides match TRBD1. V dropped 7 bases and J dropped 4; count of bases not matched to a gene: 6. The CDR3 contains 13 residues. Germline V CDR1 and CDR2: LGHDT, YNNKEL (reference sequence). CDR3 residues: CASTTTGRETQYF. CDR3 in DNA: TGTGCCAGCACCACGACAGGGAGAGAGACCCAGTACTTC.

This clonotype was seen a few times. This chain links TRBV7-2 with TRBJ2-7; 8 bases line up with TRBD2. The CDR3 is 15 amino acids. CDR1 is SGHTA, CDR2 FQGNSA, per germline. The ends lost 2 bases at V and 5 bases at J; junction bases unmatched: 8. In nucleotides, the CDR3 is TGTGCCAGCAGCTTAAGGGCTTCCGGGGGGGACGAGCAGTACTTC. Translation: CASSLRASGGDEQYF. Filled out from reference TRBV7-2 and TRBJ2-7, the complete variable domain reads GAGVSQSPSNKVTEKGKDVELRCDPISGHTALYWYRQSLGQGLEFLIYFQGNSAPDKSGLPSDRFSAERTGGSVSTLTIQRTQQEDSAVYLCASSLRASGGDEQYFGPGTRLTVT.

CDR3 coding DNA: TGTGCCAGCAGCTCGACCGGGACAAACACCGGGGAGCTGTTTTTT. It translates to CASSSTGTNTGELFF. The genes are TRBV9 and TRBJ2-2; D possibly corresponds to TRBD1 (6 bases). Trimming left V 4 bases short and J 2 bases short, with 12 bases between. The CDR3 sequence is 15 residues long. Germline lookup yields CDR1 SGDLS and CDR2 YYNGEE.

The chain combines TRBV5-4 with TRBJ1-2; TRBD1 is a possible D gene (5 bases). Per the germline V gene, CDR1 is SGHNT and CDR2 is YYREEE (reference sequence). V lost 4 bases, J lost 6 bases, and 22 bases lay in between. This CDR3 spans 16 amino acids. The CDR3 nucleotides read TGTGCCAGCAGCCGGGGACTGATCATGGAGGGTGATGGCTACACCTTC. Its translation: CASSRGLIMEGDGYTF.

The V gene is TRBV12-3 or TRBV12-4, the J gene TRBJ1-5; no firm D call. The V end was cut by 4 bases, the J end by 10 bases, with 8 bases between. CDR3 length: 11 amino acids. The CDR3 sequence is CASSSRGPQHF. The CDR3 DNA follows: TGTGCCAGCAGTTCGCGGGGACCCCAGCATTTT.

This clonotype was detected many times. The rearrangement joins TRBV10-3 to TRBJ1-2; perhaps TRBD1 as D (5 bases). Per the germline V gene, CDR1 is ENHRY and CDR2 is SYGVKD. Trimming left V 0 bases short and J 2 bases short, with 10 bases between. This CDR3 is built from 15 residues. The DNA of the CDR3 is TGTGCCATCAGTGAGTCCCCCGCAGGGAACTATGGCTACACCTTC. Its translation: CAISESPAGNYGYTF.

On this clonotype itself: This may arise from a read error, as a much more abundant clone is one base away. The chain is built from TRBV7-9 and TRBJ2-5, with TRBD2 matching 7 bases. Germline CDR1 reads SEHNR; CDR2 reads FQNEAQ (reference sequence). The CDR3 length is 15 residues. V dropped 5 bases and J dropped 3; count of bases not matched to a gene: 9. DNA of the CDR3: TGTGCCAGCAGCAGACGAGTGGCGGGAGAAGAGACCCAGTACTTC. Translated: CASSRRVAGEETQYF.

The rearrangement uses TRBV20-1 and TRBJ2-5; D is ambiguous. CDR3 length equals 12 residues. Trimming pared 1 base from V and 10 bases from J, leaving 13 bases between. In germline, CDR1 is DFQATT, CDR2 SNEGSKA (reference sequence). Here the CDR3 reads CSARGLGINQYF. The CDR3, as DNA: TGCAGTGCTAGAGGTCTGGGGATTAACCAGTACTTC.

This clonotype was seen repeatedly, ten times or more. This chain links TRBV7-2 with TRBJ1-5; D unclear. Trimming pared 3 bases from V and 2 bases from J, leaving 8 bases between. Germline V gives CDR1 SGHTA, CDR2 FQGNSA. The CDR3 contains 14 residues. DNA for the CDR3: TGTGCCAGCAGCTTTGACGGTGGCAATCAGCCCCAGCATTTT. Translation: CASSFDGGNQPQHF.

This rearrangement joins TRBV7-2 to TRBJ1-1; 11 positions agree with TRBD1. Germline CDR1 and CDR2: SGHTA and FQGNSA. The V segment lost 3 bases and the J segment 4 bases; nucleotides outside the gene matches: 7. There are 16 residues in the CDR3. CDR3 in DNA: TGTGCCAGCAGCTTCGGACAGGGGGCAATGGGCACTGAAGCTTTCTTT. This codes for CASSFGQGAMGTEAFF.